Each of the 23 T cell receptor beta chains below was sequenced from the same sample in a study of early T cells in non-severe SARS-CoV-2 infection. Using its own MiXCR run on the 5' RACE reads, TCRdb lists one record per CDR3 protein. The sample lists approximately 52,000 distinct CDR3 sequences; approximately 7.6% were seen once. Sequencing used whole blood. The origin of the receptors is an adult who was a healthcare worker with PCR-confirmed SARS-CoV-2 infection or an uninfected control (not recorded which).

V gene TRBV3-1 combines with J gene TRBJ2-2; 9 nucleotides match TRBD2. CDR3 size: 19 residues. Germline lookup yields CDR1 LGHDT and CDR2 YNNKEL (reference sequence). The trim removed 2 bases at V and 5 bases at J, leaving 15 bases unmatched. This CDR3 reads CASSQRIGREGRRTGELFF. The CDR3 DNA is TGTGCCAGCAGCCAAAGGATTGGGCGGGAGGGCCGGAGGACCGGGGAGCTGTTTTTT.

This clonotype was recorded a few times. This chain uses TRBV19 with TRBJ2-1, with 13 bases lining up with TRBD2. The germline V gene encodes CDR1 LNHDA and CDR2 SQIVND (reference sequence). After removal of 3 bases from V and 5 bases from J, the junction contained 4 bases not matched to a gene. The CDR3 loop spans 16 amino acids. CDR3 sequence reads: CASSIDGTSGNNEQFF. CDR3 coding DNA: TGTGCCAGTAGTATCGACGGGACTAGCGGGAACAATGAGCAGTTCTTC.

The V call is TRBV11-2, the J call TRBJ2-5; a possible D gene is TRBD2 (5 bases). V was cut by 5 bases and J by 5 bases, with 9 bases left in between. The CDR3 is 12 amino acids. Germline-derived CDR1 and CDR2 are SGHAT and FQNNGV. CDR3 sequence (DNA): TGTGCCAGCAGCGTGGAGGCGGAGACCCAGTACTTC. It yields the protein CASSVEAETQYF.

V gene TRBV6-1 combines with J gene TRBJ1-3; weak D call: TRBD1 (5 bases). CDR3 length: 15 amino acids. Per germline, CDR1 MNHNS and CDR2 SASEGT. V was cut by 3 bases and J by 1 base, with 10 bases left in between. This CDR3 is CASSDWGSSGNTIYF. Written as DNA, the CDR3 is TGTGCCAGCAGTGATTGGGGGAGTTCTGGAAACACCATATATTTT.

The J gene is TRBJ2-1, the V gene TRBV9, with 14 bases fitting TRBD2. Trimming removed 0 bases from V and 7 bases from J; junction bases left unmatched: 6. This CDR3 spans 17 amino acids. CDR1 and CDR2 (germline): SGDLS, YYNGEE. For the CDR3, the DNA is TGTGCCAGCAGCGTAGGGACTAGCGGGGGGAGCCAAAATGAGCAGTTCTTC. Translation gives CASSVGTSGGSQNEQFF.

The V and J genes are TRBV6-5 and TRBJ1-1, with D maybe TRBD1 (5 bases). The CDR3 runs to 14 residues. Germline loops: CDR1 MNHEY, CDR2 SVGAGI. Trimming stripped 6 bases from V and 11 bases from J, with 22 bases between. The CDR3 sequence is CASRPTGTSGEAFF. The CDR3, as DNA: TGTGCCAGCAGGCCTACAGGAACGTCGGGGGAGGCTTTCTTT.

This clonotype has just a few counts. J is TRBJ2-1 and V is TRBV7-9; D may be TRBD1 or TRBD2 (6 bases each). This CDR3 is 18 amino acids long. Looked up from germline, CDR1 is SEHNR and CDR2 is FQNEAQ (reference sequence). V lost 0 bases and J lost 4, with 19 bases in between. The CDR3 loop reads CASSLAPGATSRYNEQFF. CDR3 nucleotides: TGTGCCAGCAGCTTAGCGCCGGGGGCTACTTCCAGATACAATGAGCAGTTCTTC.

There are many counts of this clonotype. The V call is TRBV20-1, the J call TRBJ2-7; TRBD2 aligns across 14 bases. The germline CDR1 and CDR2 sequences are DFQATT and SNEGSKA (reference sequence). V dropped 0 bases and J dropped 3; count of bases not matched to a gene: 7. The CDR3 has 17 residues. The CDR3 spells CSARDLTSGRASYEQYF. The CDR3 coding sequence is TGCAGTGCTAGAGACTTGACTAGCGGGAGGGCCAGCTACGAGCAGTACTTC.

This clonotype was seen more than once but under ten times. V is TRBV3-1 and J is TRBJ2-3; perhaps D is TRBD1 or TRBD2 (5 bases each). Trimming shortened V by 1 base and J by 14 bases, and 19 bases separated the two germline ends. Germline V lookup: CDR1 LGHDT, CDR2 YNNKEL (reference sequence). There are 14 residues in the CDR3. The CDR3 sequence is CASSQGVSGTGWYF. CDR3 bases: TGTGCCAGCAGCCAAGGTGTTTCGGGGACCGGGTGGTATTTT.

This clonotype was found a few times. This chain joins TRBV2 and TRBJ1-6, with no clear D. There are 14 residues in the CDR3. CDR1 SNHLY and CDR2 FYNNEI come from the germline V gene. Trimming shortened V by 5 bases and J by 6 bases, and 11 bases separated the two germline ends. This chain's CDR3 is CASSNLDGNSPLHF. The CDR3 DNA is TGTGCCAGCAGTAACTTGGACGGTAATTCACCCCTCCACTTT.

The gene calls are TRBV20-1 and TRBJ2-3; no clear D gene. Germline V lookup: CDR1 DFQATT, CDR2 SNEGSKA (reference sequence). The CDR3 has 17 amino acids. Trimming cost V 0 bases and J 2 bases, with 18 bases left between them. The CDR3 DNA follows: TGCAGTGCTAGAGACGCCGCACGGTGGTCCCACACAGATACGCAGTATTTT. Translating gives CSARDAARWSHTDTQYF.

This clonotype showed up just a few times. The gene calls are TRBV2 and TRBJ2-7, with D tentatively TRBD1 (6 bases). Looked up from germline, CDR1 is SNHLY and CDR2 is FYNNEI. CDR3 length: 14 residues. The germline V and J ends were trimmed by 10 bases and 3 bases, with 19 bases remaining between them. In nucleotides, the CDR3 is TGTGCCATCGACCATCGAGGGGGAAGCTACGAGCAGTACTTC. This codes for CAIDHRGGSYEQYF.

In this sample, this clonotype turned up many times. The rearrangement uses TRBV7-8 and TRBJ2-1; 7 bases are shared with TRBD2. Germline CDR1 is SGHVS and CDR2 is FQNEAQ. The length of the CDR3 is 15 residues. The junction had 11 bases not matched to a gene; V was cut back by 3 bases and J by 9 bases. In nucleotides, the CDR3 is TGTGCCAGCAGCTTGCAGTCCGGTCCGGGAGGTGAGCAGTTCTTC. Translating it yields CASSLQSGPGGEQFF.

This chain joins TRBV11-2 and TRBJ1-1; the D is unclear. This CDR3 contains 17 residues. Germline CDR1 and CDR2: SGHAT and FQNNGV. V lost 5 bases and J 0 bases, leaving 19 bases between the germline ends. CDR3 residues: CASSQTGLVLMNTEAFF. CDR3 sequence (DNA): TGTGCCAGCAGCCAAACTGGGCTGGTGTTAATGAACACTGAAGCTTTCTTT. Full variable domain (outside the CDR3, taken from reference TRBV11-2 and TRBJ1-1): EAGVAQSPRYKIIEKRQSVAFWCNPISGHATLYWYQQILGQGPKLLIQFQNNGVVDDSQLPKDRFSAERLKGVDSTLKIQPAKLEDSAVYLCASSQTGLVLMNTEAFFGQGTRLTVV.

The chain combines TRBV5-1 with TRBJ2-1; 14 bases are shared with TRBD2. Unmatched junction bases numbered 9, after V lost 7 bases and J lost 9 bases. CDR1 SGHRS and CDR2 YFSETQ come from the germline V gene. This CDR3 contains 15 residues. The CDR3 DNA reads as TGCGCCAGCGGGACTAGCGGGGGCCCTCCGCCTGAGCAGTTCTTC. Translating gives CASGTSGGPPPEQFF.

The chain uses TRBV12-3 or TRBV12-4 and TRBJ1-5; 8 nucleotides match TRBD1. V was pared by 3 bases and J by 4 bases, with 5 bases of the junction left unmatched. The CDR3 loop spans 15 amino acids. The CDR3 sequence is CASSFIRTGNQPQHF. CDR3 nucleotide sequence: TGTGCCAGCAGTTTTATCAGGACAGGGAATCAGCCCCAGCATTTT.

This sequence joins TRBV12-3 or TRBV12-4 and TRBJ2-3; D perhaps matches TRBD2 (6 bases). Deletions cut 5 bases from V and 3 bases from J, with 15 bases between. The CDR3 loop spans 15 amino acids. CDR3 sequence reads: CASSPTGDRTDTQYF. The CDR3 DNA follows: TGTGCCAGCAGTCCGACGGGAGATCGTACAGATACGCAGTATTTT.

The sample holds a few counts of this clonotype. The junction does not match germline at one end; this may be a read error. J is TRBJ1-1 and V is TRBV5-1, with 12 positions matching TRBD1. Germline CDR1 is SGHRS and CDR2 is YFSETQ. The length of the CDR3 is 13 residues. The CDR3 loop is CASSSTGTGGQIF. CDR3 nucleotides: TGCGCCAGCAGCTCCACCGGGACAGGGGGCCAGATCTTT.

In its sample, this clonotype was seen many times. The rearrangement links TRBV29-1 to TRBJ2-1; perhaps TRBD2 as D (7 bases). Germline V lookup: CDR1 SQVTM, CDR2 ANQGSEA. The V end lost 7 bases, the J end lost 7 bases, and 17 bases lay between the germline ends. CDR3 length equals 13 residues. CDR3 nucleotide sequence: TGCAGCGCAACCAGGGGAGGGCCTAATGAGCAGTTCTTC. This codes for CSATRGGPNEQFF.

In its sample, this clonotype was seen a few times. The chain couples TRBV9 to TRBJ2-5; the D gene is possibly TRBD2 (6 bases). Germline V gives CDR1 SGDLS, CDR2 YYNGEE. There are 14 residues in the CDR3. The V gene lost 0 bases and the J gene lost 4 bases, with 10 bases spanning the gap. In DNA, the CDR3 is TGTGCCAGCAGCGTAGGTCTAGCGAGAGAGACCCAGTACTTC. Translating it yields CASSVGLARETQYF.

This clonotype showed up many times. This chain connects TRBV5-1 to TRBJ2-3; D gene uncertain. Germline lookup yields CDR1 SGHRS and CDR2 YFSETQ. CDR3 length: 14 residues. With 0 bases removed from V and 2 bases from J, the gap between germline ends came to 7 bases. CDR3 sequence reads: CASSLGQITDTQYF. DNA of the CDR3: TGCGCCAGCAGCTTGGGGCAGATCACAGATACGCAGTATTTT. Full variable domain (outside the CDR3, taken from reference TRBV5-1 and TRBJ2-3): KAGVTQTPRYLIKTRGQQVTLSCSPISGHRSVSWYQQTPGQGLQFLFEYFSETQRNKGNFPGRFSGRQFSNSRSEMNVSTLELGDSALYLCASSLGQITDTQYFGPGTRLTVL.

This clonotype occurred a few times. The chain uses TRBV29-1 and TRBJ2-3; perhaps TRBD2 as D (5 bases). There are 13 residues in the CDR3. From germline, CDR1 is SQVTM and CDR2 ANQGSEA. Trimming took 3 bases from V and 5 from J, leaving 12 bases between them. The CDR3 DNA sequence: TGCAGCGTTGAGGTGGCGGGTGTAGATACGCAGTATTTT. It is translated as CSVEVAGVDTQYF.

This clonotype appeared many times. The chain uses TRBV28 and TRBJ2-7, with TRBD1 as a possible D gene (6 bases). The CDR3 extends over 11 amino acids. Germline V CDR1 and CDR2: MDHEN, SYDVKM. V was pared by 6 bases and J by 3 bases, with 6 bases between. In nucleotides, the CDR3 is TGTGCCAGCAGCAGGGGCTACGAGCAGTACTTC. Amino acids: CASSRGYEQYF.